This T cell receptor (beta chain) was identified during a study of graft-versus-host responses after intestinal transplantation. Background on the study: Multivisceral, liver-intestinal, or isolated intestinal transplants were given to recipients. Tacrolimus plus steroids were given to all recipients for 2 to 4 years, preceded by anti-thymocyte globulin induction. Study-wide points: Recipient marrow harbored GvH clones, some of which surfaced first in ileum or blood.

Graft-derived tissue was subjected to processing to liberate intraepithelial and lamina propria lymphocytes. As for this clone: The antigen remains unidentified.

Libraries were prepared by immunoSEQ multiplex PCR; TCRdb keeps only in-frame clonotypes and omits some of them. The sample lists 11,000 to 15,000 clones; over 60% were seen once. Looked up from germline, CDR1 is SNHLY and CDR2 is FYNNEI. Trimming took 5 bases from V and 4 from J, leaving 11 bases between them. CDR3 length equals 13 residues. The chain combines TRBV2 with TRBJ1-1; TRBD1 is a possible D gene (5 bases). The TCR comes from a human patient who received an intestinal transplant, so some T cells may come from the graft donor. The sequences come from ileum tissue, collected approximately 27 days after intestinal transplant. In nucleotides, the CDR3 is TGTGCCAGCAGTCAGGGCTTGGGCACTGAAGCTTTCTTT. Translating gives CASSQGLGTEAFF.